This T cell receptor beta chain was found in a study of OX40 agonist ivuxolimab in advanced cancers. In the study overall: Ivuxolimab was a fully human IgG2 agonistic monoclonal antibody targeting the costimulatory receptor OX40 (CD134). Intravenous ivuxolimab was administered to patients every 2 weeks at six dose levels: 0.01, 0.1, 0.3, 1.5, 3 and 10 mg/kg. Of the 50 to 55 patients in dose escalation, some 20 had hepatocellular carcinoma, some 15 had melanoma, 9 had renal cell carcinoma and 9 had head and neck cancer. A male proportion of about 79% and a mean age of approximately 60 years, ranging from about 23 to 90, were recorded for the dose-escalation cohort. Prior anti-PD-1, anti-PD-L1 or anti-CTLA-4 therapy was permitted, and roughly two fifths of dose-escalation patients had received checkpoint inhibitors. Partial responses occurred in three dose-escalation patients, of whom one had hepatocellular carcinoma and two had cutaneous melanoma. Peripheral TCRbeta sequencing was intended to test whether TCR sequence diversity was altered and clonal T-cell expansion was caused by ivuxolimab. The paper reports the monotherapy dose-escalation portion (N of about 54 patients) of the phase I ivuxolimab trial.

In the case of this clone: Its antigen is currently not known. One base away there is no much larger clone; base qualities are not given.

For CDR1 and CDR2, the germline V gene lists SGHDT and YYEEEE. Including the terminal cysteine and phenylalanine, the CDR3 comprises 13 residues. The sequence is cut down to CDR3 DNA, 39 bases in frame from base 1. V is trimmed back by 2 bases and J by 7 bases, and the junction contains 5 bases that no gene match accounts for. Genomic DNA was isolated from the sorted cells so that the TCRbeta CDR3 region could be sequenced. The immunoSEQ Assay was used for sequencing of TCRbeta CDR3 regions. The source is immuneACCESS, and TCRdb retained only in-frame sequences with V and J called. Part of the clones is not carried over; for the studies checked, unresolved V genes explain less than half of this, and the remainder is unexplained. Within this sample are around 56,000 clones, with around nine tenths of them counted one time only. 1.3% to 1.5% of the sample is in the top ten clones. On the study overall, not on this receptor specifically: After ivuxolimab, expanded clones were on average more numerous among CD8+ T cells than among CD4+ T cells. Antigen specificity was not determined for the clonally expanded peripheral T cells. At doses of 0.1 to 3.0 mg/kg, clonal expansion of both CD4+ and CD8+ T cells in blood was seen between baseline and week 6. Low levels of normalized T-cell clonal expansion were also seen in some nonresponding patients. Partial responders in the 0.1-3.0 mg/kg groups had among the lowest normalized peripheral clonal expansion, especially among CD8+ T cells.

The trial excluded patients who had a history of autoimmune disease or were on systemic immunosuppression. Peripheral blood for TCR sequencing was collected from all dose cohorts at baseline, on cycle 4 day 1, and on cycle 7 day 1. Samples came from an open-label, multicenter, first-in-human phase I dose-escalation trial of ivuxolimab. The trial enrolled adults with locally advanced or metastatic head and neck squamous cell, hepatocellular, melanoma or renal cell carcinoma. Before TCR sequencing, CD4+ T cells and CD8+ T cells from peripheral blood were sorted into separate populations. This receptor was obtained from an adult with an advanced solid tumor such as melanoma, head and neck, liver or kidney cancer. This specimen consisted of CD4+ or CD8+ T cells sorted from blood, obtained in a trial of the OX40 agonist ivuxolimab. This receptor chain uses TRBV5-6 and TRBJ2-5, and 7 junctional nucleotides match TRBD1. The CDR3 in this case is CASSLGTEGTQYF. The DNA sequence is given as TGTGCCAGCAGCTTAGGGACAGAAGGGACCCAGTACTTC.